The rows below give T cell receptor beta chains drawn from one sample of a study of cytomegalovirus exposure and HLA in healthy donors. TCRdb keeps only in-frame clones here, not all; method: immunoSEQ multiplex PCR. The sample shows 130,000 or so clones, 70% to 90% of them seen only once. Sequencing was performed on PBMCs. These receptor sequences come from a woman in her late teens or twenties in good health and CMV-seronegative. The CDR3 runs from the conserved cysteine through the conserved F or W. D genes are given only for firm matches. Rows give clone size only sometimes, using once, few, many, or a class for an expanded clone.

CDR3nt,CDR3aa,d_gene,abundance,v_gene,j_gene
TGTGCCCCTGAGGACAGGGAAGAGACCCAGTACTTC,CAPEDREETQYF,TRBD1,.,TRBV15,TRBJ2-5
TGTGCCAGCAGTTTTATGGGACTAGATGCTTATAGCACAGATACGCAGTATTTT,CASSFMGLDAYSTDTQYF,TRBD2,.,TRBV28,TRBJ2-3
TGTGCCATCAGTGAGGTATTTAATTCACCCCTCCACTTT,CAISEVFNSPLHF,.,.,TRBV10-3,TRBJ1-6
TGTGCCAGCAGCCAGACTAGCGTGGGCTACAATGAGCAGTTCTTC,CASSQTSVGYNEQFF,TRBD2,once,TRBV5-4,TRBJ2-1
TGTGCCAGCAGCTTAGTGGGACAGCTCCCTAGGGCTTTCTTT,CASSLVGQLPRAFF,TRBD1,.,TRBV7-2,TRBJ1-1
TGTGCCAGCAGCCAGTCCCAGACCCAGTACTTC,CASSQSQTQYF,.,.,TRBV5-8,TRBJ2-5
TGTGCCAGCAGTTACTCGACAGGCTATCAGCCCCAGCATTTT,CASSYSTGYQPQHF,.,.,TRBV6-6,TRBJ1-5
TGTGCCAGCAACCTAGCGGGAGTCCCCGGGGAGCTGTTTTTT,CASNLAGVPGELFF,TRBD2,.,TRBV9,TRBJ2-2
TGTGCCAGCAGTTTCAGGGTCCACTCTGGAAACACCATATATTTT,CASSFRVHSGNTIYF,.,.,TRBV28,TRBJ1-3
TGTGCCAGCAGCTTGGATCGGGGCGTGGACTGGCGGGACTACGAGCAGTACTTC,CASSLDRGVDWRDYEQYF,.,.,TRBV5-6,TRBJ2-7
TGTGCCAGCAGGTCATTAGCGGGGGTCTCCTACAATGAGCAGTTCTTC,CASRSLAGVSYNEQFF,TRBD2,.,TRBV11-2,TRBJ2-1
TGCGCCAGCAGCCGAGGACTAGCGTTAGAGACCCAGTACTTC,CASSRGLALETQYF,TRBD2,.,TRBV4-1,TRBJ2-5
TGTGCCAGCAGTTACTCGTCGGGGGGCAATGAGCAGTTCTTC,CASSYSSGGNEQFF,TRBD2,.,TRBV6-5,TRBJ2-1
TGTGCCAGCAGCGAGACTAGCGGGGCGGCCCAGTACTTC,CASSETSGAAQYF,TRBD2,.,TRBV28,TRBJ2-5
TGTGCCAGCAGTGCCCTGGGGCTAGCGGGGGGCAATGAGCAGTTCTTC,CASSALGLAGGNEQFF,TRBD2,.,TRBV28,TRBJ2-1
TGTGCCAGTAGCCGGACTAGCAAGGCCCAAGAGACCCAGTACTTC,CASSRTSKAQETQYF,TRBD2,.,TRBV19,TRBJ2-5
TGTGCCAGCAGCTTGGGACAGGGGGCGTTTGGAGATACGCAGTATTTT,CASSLGQGAFGDTQYF,TRBD1,.,TRBV9,TRBJ2-3
TGCGCCAGCAGCTTTACTAGCGGGAGCTCCTACAATGAGCAGTTCTTC,CASSFTSGSSYNEQFF,TRBD2,.,TRBV5-1,TRBJ2-1
TGCGCCACGAGGAGCTCGGGGAACCAAGAGACCCAGTACTTC,CATRSSGNQETQYF,.,.,TRBV5-1,TRBJ2-5